Shown below are 11 T cell receptor beta chains from a single sample sequenced in a study of shared clonotypes between healthy human individuals. Method: immunoSEQ multiplex PCR; TCRdb's copy keeps in-frame clones and lacks some. The profile shows approximately 350,000 clones, approximately 74% of them singletons. The sample was memory CD4+ T cells sorted from blood. The subset denotes: CD45RA-negative fraction. These receptors were obtained from a young man in good health.

This clone was picked up a small number of times. The chain is built from TRBV28 and TRBJ2-7, with a possible D match to TRBD2 (5 bases). The CDR3 is made up of 13 amino acids. Germline V gene sequence: CDR1 MDHEN, CDR2 SYDVKM. V shed 5 bases and J shed 12 bases, with 20 bases lying between them. The CDR3 DNA reads TGTGCCAGCAGTGGGAGCCCCCTGGGAATTCGGTACTTC. Amino acids: CASSGSPLGIRYF.

The V and J genes are TRBV18 and TRBJ2-1, with D perhaps being TRBD1 or TRBD2 (6 bases each). Between the trimmed V and J ends, which lost 3 bases and 7 bases, there was a span of 13 bases. The CDR3 consists of 14 residues. From germline, CDR1 is KGHSH and CDR2 LQKENI. CDR3 in amino acids: CASSPGGGLNEQFF. The CDR3 nucleotides are TGTGCCAGCTCACCGGGTGGGGGGCTAAATGAGCAGTTCTTC. Complete variable domain (other parts from reference TRBV18 and TRBJ2-1): NAGVMQNPRHLVRRRGQEARLRCSPMKGHSHVYWYRQLPEEGLKFMVYLQKENIIDESGMPKERFSAEFPKEGPSILRIQQVVRGDSAAYFCASSPGGGLNEQFFGPGTRLTVL.

This chain connects TRBV6-1 to TRBJ1-5; TRBD1 aligns across 9 bases. V dropped 4 bases and J dropped 6; count of bases not matched to a gene: 4. CDR3 size: 14 residues. Germline-derived CDR1 and CDR2 are MNHNS and SASEGT. CDR3 in amino acids: CASSARQGGQPQHF. DNA of the CDR3: TGTGCCAGCAGTGCCCGACAGGGGGGTCAGCCCCAGCATTTT.

The chain is built from TRBV18 and TRBJ1-4, with TRBD1 identical over 7 bases. The trim removed 3 bases at V and 5 bases at J, leaving 0 bases unmatched. Germline CDR1 KGHSH, CDR2 LQKENI. The CDR3 is made up of 13 amino acids. CDR3 residues: CASSPRGNEKLFF. The CDR3 nucleotides read TGTGCCAGCTCACCCAGGGGGAATGAAAAACTGTTTTTT.

This clone was seen a few times. The V and J genes are TRBV11-3 and TRBJ2-1; 9 bases fit TRBD2. Germline V gene data show CDR1 as SGHNT and CDR2 as YENEEA. CDR3 length: 15 residues. Germline trimming cut 5 bases from V and 7 bases from J; bases unmatched to any gene: 9. CDR3 sequence (DNA): TGTGCCAGCAGCCGGGATAGCGGGAGTTTGAATGAGCAGTTCTTC. Protein: CASSRDSGSLNEQFF. Full variable domain (missing parts from reference TRBV11-3 and TRBJ2-1): EAGVVQSPRYKIIEKKQPVAFWCNPISGHNTLYWYLQNLGQGPELLIRYENEEAVDDSQLPKDRFSAERLKGVDSTLKIQPAELGDSAVYLCASSRDSGSLNEQFFGPGTRLTVL.

J is TRBJ2-3 and V is TRBV10-2; D ambiguous. This CDR3 is built from 11 residues. With 3 bases removed from V and 9 bases from J, the gap between germline ends came to 7 bases. Germline V lookup: CDR1 WSHSY, CDR2 SAAADI. CDR3 coding DNA: TGCGCCAGCAGTGACGGCATCACGCAGTATTTT. Translating gives CASSDGITQYF.

The chain links TRBV10-3 to TRBJ2-5; a possible D gene is TRBD1 (5 bases). V was trimmed by 1 base and J by 2 bases, leaving 11 bases between them. The germline V gene has CDR1 ENHRY and CDR2 SYGVKD. CDR3 length equals 15 residues. The CDR3 loop reads CAISEYRSTQETQYF. In DNA form, the CDR3 reads TGTGCCATCAGTGAGTACAGGAGTACACAAGAGACCCAGTACTTC.

The chain recombines TRBV4-2 with TRBJ2-1; 7 nucleotides agree with TRBD2. Germline V gene data show CDR1 as LGHNA and CDR2 as YNFKEQ. CDR3 size: 14 residues. V lost 4 bases, J lost 5 bases, and 5 bases stayed unmatched. CDR3 in DNA: TGTGCCAGCAGCCCCGGGACTACTAACAATGAGCAGTTCTTC. Encoded protein: CASSPGTTNNEQFF.

V and J are TRBV18 and TRBJ2-1; D call uncertain. The germline V gene encodes CDR1 KGHSH and CDR2 LQKENI. This CDR3 comprises 14 residues. The V end was cut by 6 bases, the J end by 1 base, with 10 bases between. The CDR3 DNA sequence: TGTGCCAGCTCGTGGACGGGTTCCTACAATGAGCAGTTCTTC. As protein: CASSWTGSYNEQFF.

With respect to this clone: The same CDR3 also results from other DNA sequences found in this sample. The rearrangement joins TRBV5-1 to TRBJ2-1; 11 positions match TRBD2. The J segment lost 4 bases and the V segment lost 0 bases, leaving 3 bases of the junction unmatched. CDR1 SGHRS and CDR2 YFSETQ come from the germline V gene. This CDR3 contains 16 residues. The CDR3 protein is CASSLAGTSGYNEQFF. CDR3 nucleotide sequence: TGCGCCAGCAGCTTGGCCGGGACTAGCGGATACAATGAGCAGTTCTTC.

The sample holds one count of this clone. The rearrangement links TRBV5-1 to TRBJ1-2, with 7 bases lining up with TRBD1. V trimming: 0 bases; J trimming: 6 bases; junction bases outside the gene matches: 5. Germline loops: CDR1 SGHRS, CDR2 YFSETQ. The CDR3 consists of 14 residues. The DNA of the CDR3 is TGCGCCAGCAGCTTGGCCGGAGGGGGCGATGGCTACACCTTC. This codes for CASSLAGGGDGYTF.